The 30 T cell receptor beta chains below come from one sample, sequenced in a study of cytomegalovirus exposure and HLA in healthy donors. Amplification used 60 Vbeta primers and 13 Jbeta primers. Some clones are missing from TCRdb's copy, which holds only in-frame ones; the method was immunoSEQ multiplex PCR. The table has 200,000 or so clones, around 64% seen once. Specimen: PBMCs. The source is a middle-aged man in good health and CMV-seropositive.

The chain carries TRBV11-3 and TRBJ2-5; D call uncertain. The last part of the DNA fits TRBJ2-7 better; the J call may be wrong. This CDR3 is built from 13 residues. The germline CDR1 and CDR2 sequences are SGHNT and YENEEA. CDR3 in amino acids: CASSPSSLGEQYF. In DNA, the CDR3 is TGTGCCAGCAGCCCCTCCTCCCTGGGCGAGCAGTACTTC.

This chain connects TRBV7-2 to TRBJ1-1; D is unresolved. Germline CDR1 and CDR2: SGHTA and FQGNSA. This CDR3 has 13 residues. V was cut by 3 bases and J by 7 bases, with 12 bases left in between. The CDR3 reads CASSFNERSEAFF. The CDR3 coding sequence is TGTGCCAGCAGCTTTAACGAAAGGAGTGAAGCTTTCTTT.

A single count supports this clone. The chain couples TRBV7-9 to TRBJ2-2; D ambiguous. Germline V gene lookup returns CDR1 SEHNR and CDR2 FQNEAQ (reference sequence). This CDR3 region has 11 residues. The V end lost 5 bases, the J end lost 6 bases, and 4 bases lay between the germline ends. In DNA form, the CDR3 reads TGTGCCAGCAGCACTTCCGGGGAGCTGTTTTTT. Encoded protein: CASSTSGELFF.

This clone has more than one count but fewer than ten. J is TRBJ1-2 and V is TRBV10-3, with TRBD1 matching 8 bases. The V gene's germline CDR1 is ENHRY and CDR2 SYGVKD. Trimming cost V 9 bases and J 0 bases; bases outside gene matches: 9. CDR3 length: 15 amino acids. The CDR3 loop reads CAIGQGATSNYGYTF. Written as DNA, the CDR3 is TGTGCCATAGGACAGGGCGCCACCTCTAACTATGGCTACACCTTC.

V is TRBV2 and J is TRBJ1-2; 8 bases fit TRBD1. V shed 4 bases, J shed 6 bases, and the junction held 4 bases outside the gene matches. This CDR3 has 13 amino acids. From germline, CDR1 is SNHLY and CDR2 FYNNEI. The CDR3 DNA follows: TGTGCCAGCAGTGCAGGGGGCGATCATGGCTACACCTTC. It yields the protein CASSAGGDHGYTF.

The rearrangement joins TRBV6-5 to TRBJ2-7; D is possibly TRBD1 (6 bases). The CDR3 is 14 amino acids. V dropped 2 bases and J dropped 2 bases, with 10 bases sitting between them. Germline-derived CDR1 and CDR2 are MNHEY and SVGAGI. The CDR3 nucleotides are TGTGCCAGCAGTTACGACAAGGGGGCCTACGAGCAGTACTTC. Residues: CASSYDKGAYEQYF.

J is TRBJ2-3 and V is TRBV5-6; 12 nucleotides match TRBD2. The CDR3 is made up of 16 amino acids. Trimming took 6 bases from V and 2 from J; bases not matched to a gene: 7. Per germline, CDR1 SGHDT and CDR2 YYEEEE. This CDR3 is CASKPGLAGFTDTQYF. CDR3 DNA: TGTGCCAGCAAGCCGGGACTAGCGGGTTTCACAGATACGCAGTATTTT. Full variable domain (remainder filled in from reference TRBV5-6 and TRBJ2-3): DAGVTQSPTHLIKTRGQQVTLRCSPKSGHDTVSWYQQALGQGPQFIFQYYEEEERQRGNFPDRFSGHQFPNYSSELNVNALLLGDSALYLCASKPGLAGFTDTQYFGPGTRLTVL.

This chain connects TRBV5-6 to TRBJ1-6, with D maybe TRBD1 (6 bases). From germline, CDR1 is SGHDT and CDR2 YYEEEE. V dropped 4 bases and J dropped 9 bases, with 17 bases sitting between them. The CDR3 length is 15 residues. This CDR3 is CASSVQGRWRSPLHF. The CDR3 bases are TGTGCCAGCAGCGTACAGGGTCGTTGGCGTTCACCCCTCCACTTT.

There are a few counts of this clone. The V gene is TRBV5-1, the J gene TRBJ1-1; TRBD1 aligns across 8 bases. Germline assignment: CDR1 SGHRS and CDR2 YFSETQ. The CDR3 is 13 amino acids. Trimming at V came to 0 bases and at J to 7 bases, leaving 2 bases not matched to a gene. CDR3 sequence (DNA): TGCGCCAGCAGCTTGGAACAGGGGGATGAAGCTTTCTTT. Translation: CASSLEQGDEAFF.

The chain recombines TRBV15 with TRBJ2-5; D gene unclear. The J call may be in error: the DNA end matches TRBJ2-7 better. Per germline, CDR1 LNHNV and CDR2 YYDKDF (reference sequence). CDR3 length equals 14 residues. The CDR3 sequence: CATSRGAAAYEQYF. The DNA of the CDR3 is TGTGCCACCAGCAGAGGGGCAGCCGCCTACGAGCAGTACTTC.

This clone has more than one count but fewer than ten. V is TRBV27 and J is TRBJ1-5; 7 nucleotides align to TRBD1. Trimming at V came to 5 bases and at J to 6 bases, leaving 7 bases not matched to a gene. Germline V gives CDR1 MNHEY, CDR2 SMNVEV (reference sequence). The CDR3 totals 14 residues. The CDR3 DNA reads TGTGCCAGCAGTCCAAGACAGGGCACTCAGCCCCAGCATTTT. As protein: CASSPRQGTQPQHF.

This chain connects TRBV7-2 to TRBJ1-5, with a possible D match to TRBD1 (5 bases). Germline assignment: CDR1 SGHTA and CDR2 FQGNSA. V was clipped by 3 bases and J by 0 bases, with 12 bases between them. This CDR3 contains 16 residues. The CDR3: CASSFTGPYSNQPQHF. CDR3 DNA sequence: TGTGCCAGCAGCTTTACAGGACCTTATAGCAATCAGCCCCAGCATTTT.

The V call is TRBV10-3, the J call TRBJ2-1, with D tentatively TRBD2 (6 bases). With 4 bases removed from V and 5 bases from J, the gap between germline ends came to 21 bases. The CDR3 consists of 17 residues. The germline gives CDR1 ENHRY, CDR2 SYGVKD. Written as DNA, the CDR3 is TGTGCCATCAGTGGGGGCCCTGCGGCTAGCGCGAACAATGAGCAGTTCTTC. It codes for CAISGGPAASANNEQFF.

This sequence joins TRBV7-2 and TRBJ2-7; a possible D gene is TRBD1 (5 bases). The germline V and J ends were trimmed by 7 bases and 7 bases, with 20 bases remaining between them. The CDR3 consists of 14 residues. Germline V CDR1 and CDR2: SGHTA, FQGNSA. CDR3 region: CASIPIVVGREQYF. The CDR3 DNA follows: TGTGCCAGCATCCCCATCGTGGTGGGGCGGGAGCAGTACTTC.

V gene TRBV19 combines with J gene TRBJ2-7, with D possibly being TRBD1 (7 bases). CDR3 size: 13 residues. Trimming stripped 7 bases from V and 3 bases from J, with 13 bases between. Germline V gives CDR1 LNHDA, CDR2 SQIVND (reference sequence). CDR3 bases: TGTGCCAGTAAGGGCAGGGGGGACTACGAGCAGTACTTC. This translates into CASKGRGDYEQYF. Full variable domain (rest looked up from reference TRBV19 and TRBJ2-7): DGGITQSPKYLFRKEGQNVTLSCEQNLNHDAMYWYRQDPGQGLRLIYYSQIVNDFQKGDIAEGYSVSREKKESFPLTVTSAQKNPTAFYLCASKGRGDYEQYFGPGTRLTVT.

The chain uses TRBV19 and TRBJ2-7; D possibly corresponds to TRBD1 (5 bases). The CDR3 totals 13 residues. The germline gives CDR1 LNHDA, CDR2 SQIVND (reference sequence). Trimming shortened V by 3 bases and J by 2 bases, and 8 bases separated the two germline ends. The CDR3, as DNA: TGTGCCAGTAGTATCGGACATACCTACGAGCAGTACTTC. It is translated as CASSIGHTYEQYF.

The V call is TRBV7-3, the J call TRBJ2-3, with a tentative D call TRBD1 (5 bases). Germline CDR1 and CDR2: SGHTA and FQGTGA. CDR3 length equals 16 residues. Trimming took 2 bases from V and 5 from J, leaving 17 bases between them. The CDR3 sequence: CASSLGAGSHGDTQYF. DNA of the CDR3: TGTGCCAGCAGCTTAGGGGCAGGGTCGCACGGAGATACGCAGTATTTT.

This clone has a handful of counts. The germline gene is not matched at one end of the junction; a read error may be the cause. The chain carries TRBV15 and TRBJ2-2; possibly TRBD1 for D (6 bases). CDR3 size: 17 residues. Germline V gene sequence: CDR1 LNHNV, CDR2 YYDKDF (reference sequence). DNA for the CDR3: TGTGCCACCAGCCTTGGTAACAGGGTAAGTGAACACCGGGGAGCTGTTTTT. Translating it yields CATSLGNRVSEHRGAVF.

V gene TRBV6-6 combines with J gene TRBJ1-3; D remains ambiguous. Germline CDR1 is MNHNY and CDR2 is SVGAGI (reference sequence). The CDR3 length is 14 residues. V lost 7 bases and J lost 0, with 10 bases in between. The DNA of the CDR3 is TGTGCCAGCAATCTCTCAGGCTCTGGAAACACCATATATTTT. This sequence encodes CASNLSGSGNTIYF.

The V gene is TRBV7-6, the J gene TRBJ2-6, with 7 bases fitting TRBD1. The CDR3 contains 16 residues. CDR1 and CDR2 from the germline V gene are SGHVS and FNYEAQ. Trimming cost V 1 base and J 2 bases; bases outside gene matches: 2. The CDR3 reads CASSLDRGTGANVLTF. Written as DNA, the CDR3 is TGTGCCAGCAGCTTAGACAGGGGAACTGGGGCCAACGTCCTGACTTTC.

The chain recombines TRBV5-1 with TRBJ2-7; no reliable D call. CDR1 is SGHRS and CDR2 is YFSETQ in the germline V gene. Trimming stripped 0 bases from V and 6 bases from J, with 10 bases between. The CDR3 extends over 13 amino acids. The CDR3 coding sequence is TGCGCCAGCAGCTTGGTTCAGGCGCCCGAGCAGTACTTC. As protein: CASSLVQAPEQYF.

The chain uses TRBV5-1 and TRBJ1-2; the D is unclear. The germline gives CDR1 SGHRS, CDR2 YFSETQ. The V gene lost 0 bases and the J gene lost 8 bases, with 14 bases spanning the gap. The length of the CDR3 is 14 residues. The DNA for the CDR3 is TGCGCCAGCAGCTTGGTTGACTCCAAGGTGGGCTACACCTTC. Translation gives CASSLVDSKVGYTF. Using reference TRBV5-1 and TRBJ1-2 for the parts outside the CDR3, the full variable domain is KAGVTQTPRYLIKTRGQQVTLSCSPISGHRSVSWYQQTPGQGLQFLFEYFSETQRNKGNFPGRFSGRQFSNSRSEMNVSTLELGDSALYLCASSLVDSKVGYTFGSGTRLTVV.

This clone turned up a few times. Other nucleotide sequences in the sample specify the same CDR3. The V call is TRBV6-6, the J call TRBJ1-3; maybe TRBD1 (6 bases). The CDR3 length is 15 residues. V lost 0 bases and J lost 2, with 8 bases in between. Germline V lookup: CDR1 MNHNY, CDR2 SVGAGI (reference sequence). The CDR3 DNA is TGTGCCAGCAGTTACTCGGCAGGGGCTGGAAACACCATATATTTT. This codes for CASSYSAGAGNTIYF.

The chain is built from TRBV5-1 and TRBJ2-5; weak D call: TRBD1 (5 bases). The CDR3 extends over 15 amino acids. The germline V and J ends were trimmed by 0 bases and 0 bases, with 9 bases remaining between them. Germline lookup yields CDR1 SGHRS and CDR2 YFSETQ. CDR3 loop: CASSLANRNQETQYF. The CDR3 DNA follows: TGCGCCAGCAGCTTGGCCAACAGGAACCAAGAGACCCAGTACTTC.

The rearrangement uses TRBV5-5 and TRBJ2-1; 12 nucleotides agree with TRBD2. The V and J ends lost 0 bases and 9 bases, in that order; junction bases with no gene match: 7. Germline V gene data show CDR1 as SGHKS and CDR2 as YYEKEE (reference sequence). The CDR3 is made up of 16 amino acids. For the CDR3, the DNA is TGTGCCAGCAGCTTGGCTAGCGGGGGGGCCTGGGGTGAGCAGTTCTTC. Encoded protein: CASSLASGGAWGEQFF.

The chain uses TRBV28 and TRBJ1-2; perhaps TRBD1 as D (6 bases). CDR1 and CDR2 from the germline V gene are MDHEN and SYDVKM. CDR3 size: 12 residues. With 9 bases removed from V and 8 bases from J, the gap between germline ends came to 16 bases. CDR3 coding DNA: TGTGCCAGTACTGACAGGCAGGGAGGCTACACCTTC. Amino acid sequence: CASTDRQGGYTF.

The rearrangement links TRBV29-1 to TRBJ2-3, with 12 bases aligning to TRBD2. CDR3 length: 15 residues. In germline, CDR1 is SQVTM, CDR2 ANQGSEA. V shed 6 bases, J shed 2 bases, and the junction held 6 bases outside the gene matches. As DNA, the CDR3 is TGCAGCGTCAAACTAGCGGGGGGCCTCACAGATACGCAGTATTTT. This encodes CSVKLAGGLTDTQYF.

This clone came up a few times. In DNA, the CDR3 is TGTGCCAGCAGTGAAACAGGCGGAGGCTACACCTTC. It is translated as CASSETGGGYTF. The chain uses TRBV6-1 and TRBJ1-2; a possible D gene is TRBD1 (5 bases). Germline values: CDR1 MNHNS, CDR2 SASEGT. The CDR3 has 12 amino acids. V dropped 2 bases and J dropped 8 bases, with 9 bases sitting between them.

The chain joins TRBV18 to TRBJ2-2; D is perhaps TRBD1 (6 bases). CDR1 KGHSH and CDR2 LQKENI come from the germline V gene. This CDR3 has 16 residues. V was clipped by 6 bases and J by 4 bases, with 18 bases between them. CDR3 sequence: CASSPSRGVGTGELFF. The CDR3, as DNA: TGTGCCAGCTCTCCTTCCAGGGGCGTCGGCACCGGGGAGCTGTTTTTT.

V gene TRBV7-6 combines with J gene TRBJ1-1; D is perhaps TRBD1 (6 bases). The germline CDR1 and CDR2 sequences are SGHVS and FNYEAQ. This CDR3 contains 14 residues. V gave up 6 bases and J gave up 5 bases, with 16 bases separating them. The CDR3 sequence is CASSSRGRDTEAFF. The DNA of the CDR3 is TGTGCCAGCAGTTCGCGGGGGCGGGATACTGAAGCTTTCTTT.